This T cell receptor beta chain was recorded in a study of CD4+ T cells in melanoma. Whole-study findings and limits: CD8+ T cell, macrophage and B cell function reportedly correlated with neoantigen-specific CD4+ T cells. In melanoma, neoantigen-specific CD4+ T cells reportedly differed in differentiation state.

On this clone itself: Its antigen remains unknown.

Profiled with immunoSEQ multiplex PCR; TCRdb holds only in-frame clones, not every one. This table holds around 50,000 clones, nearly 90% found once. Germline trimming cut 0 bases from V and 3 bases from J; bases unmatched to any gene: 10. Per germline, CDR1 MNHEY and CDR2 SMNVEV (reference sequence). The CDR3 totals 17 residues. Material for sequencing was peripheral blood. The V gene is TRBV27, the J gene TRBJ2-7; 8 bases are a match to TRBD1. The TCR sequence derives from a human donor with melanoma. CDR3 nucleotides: TGTGCCAGCAGTTTATCCCCGACAGGGGCCGCGTTCTACGAGCAGTACTTC. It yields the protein CASSLSPTGAAFYEQYF.